This entry is about one T cell receptor beta chain. Its antigen remains unknown. The CDR3 has 14 residues. Trimming shortened V by 3 bases and J by 5 bases, and 14 bases separated the two germline ends. Germline CDR1 is DFQATT and CDR2 is SNEGSKA (reference sequence). The sample comes from a study of post-analysis software for immune sequencing data. General observations from the study: Normalized Chao1 diversity in multiple sclerosis patients fell significantly below that of controls. About five TRBV segments, including TRBV5-6, TRBV5-1 and TRBV20-1, were more frequent in patients than controls.

Unique-molecular-identifier-tagged TCR beta cDNA libraries were used. TCRdb re-called the PCR reads with MiXCR, one entry per CDR3 protein. The sample lists 650,000 to 850,000 distinct CDR3 sequences, about 50% occurring once. Sequenced: blood. This TCR derives from a girl under 18 with multiple sclerosis. This chain connects TRBV20-1 to TRBJ2-1; TRBD1 or TRBD2 may be the D gene (5 bases each). The CDR3 nucleotides are TGCAGTGCTAGTATATGGGACGGGGACAATGAGCAGTTCTTC. Its protein is CSASIWDGDNEQFF.